The 26 T cell receptor beta chains listed next were all sequenced from one sample in a study of cytomegalovirus exposure and HLA in healthy donors. This PCR relied on a set of 60 Vbeta primers and 13 Jbeta primers. Assay used: immunoSEQ multiplex PCR; TCRdb lists only in-frame clones, some missing. Among fewer than 200,000 clones listed, 60% to 80% were seen once. Sequencing used PBMCs. The receptors derive from a middle-aged man in good health and CMV-seropositive.

The genes are TRBV5-1 and TRBJ1-2; no clear D gene. V dropped 2 bases and J dropped 4 bases, with 12 bases sitting between them. The germline V gene encodes CDR1 SGHRS and CDR2 YFSETQ. This CDR3 comprises 14 residues. CDR3 nucleotide sequence: TGCGCCAGCAGCTTAACAGCCCCCCGCTATGGCTACACCTTC. This gives the protein CASSLTAPRYGYTF.

This chain joins TRBV27 and TRBJ2-4; 8 bases fit TRBD2. Losses at the gene ends were 5 bases for V and 9 bases for J; bases not matched to a gene: 18. Germline V CDR1 and CDR2: MNHEY, SMNVEV (reference sequence). CDR3 length equals 17 residues. CDR3 sequence reads: CASSPLGFAGGQGIQYF. CDR3 coding DNA: TGTGCCAGCAGTCCCCTAGGATTTGCGGGAGGTCAGGGCATTCAGTACTTC.

This clone was seen a single time. The chain couples TRBV30 to TRBJ2-1, with 7 bases matching TRBD2. The CDR3 totals 13 residues. Germline CDR1 and CDR2: GTSNPN and SVGIG (reference sequence). The V segment lost 5 bases and the J segment 7 bases; nucleotides outside the gene matches: 8. The CDR3 DNA reads TGTGCCTGGTTGGGCGGGAGTTGGAATGAGCAGTTCTTC. This translates into CAWLGGSWNEQFF.

The chain uses TRBV7-6 and TRBJ2-5; 7 positions match TRBD1. Losses at the gene ends were 5 bases for V and 11 bases for J; bases not matched to a gene: 11. The germline CDR1 and CDR2 sequences are SGHVS and FNYEAQ. This CDR3 is built from 13 residues. CDR3 residues: CASSPTGNGEQYF. CDR3 DNA sequence: TGTGCCAGCAGCCCGACAGGGAATGGGGAGCAGTACTTC.

This chain connects TRBV6-1 to TRBJ2-1; D is perhaps TRBD1 (6 bases). The CDR3 loop spans 16 amino acids. Trimming stripped 2 bases from V and 3 bases from J, with 14 bases between. CDR1 and CDR2 (germline): MNHNS, SASEGT. In nucleotides, the CDR3 is TGTGCCAGCAGTGAACTCTGGGACAAGAACTACAATGAGCAGTTCTTC. As protein: CASSELWDKNYNEQFF.

The chain combines TRBV27 with TRBJ2-7; a weak D match, TRBD2 (5 bases). CDR3 size: 12 residues. V shed 9 bases and J shed 5 bases, with 14 bases lying between them. Germline CDR1 MNHEY, CDR2 SMNVEV (reference sequence). The CDR3 DNA sequence: TGTGCCAGGGAGGCGCCATTCGACGAGCAGTACTTC. Its protein product is CAREAPFDEQYF.

The CDR3 region is CASSVSGRAHTGELFF. DNA for the CDR3: TGTGCCAGCAGCGTGAGCGGGAGGGCCCACACCGGGGAGCTGTTTTTT. This chain links TRBV9 with TRBJ2-2; 10 nucleotides agree with TRBD2. Losses at the gene ends were 2 bases for V and 3 bases for J; bases not matched to a gene: 4. Germline values: CDR1 SGDLS, CDR2 YYNGEE. The CDR3 extends over 16 amino acids.

The rearrangement uses TRBV9 and TRBJ1-2; D is undetermined. The CDR3 has 15 residues. The V end was cut by 0 bases, the J end by 6 bases, with 15 bases between. Germline V lookup: CDR1 SGDLS, CDR2 YYNGEE. CDR3 residues: CASSVALSDFHGYTF. The CDR3 DNA is TGTGCCAGCAGCGTAGCTTTATCCGACTTCCATGGCTACACCTTC.

This clone was counted a single time. The chain joins TRBV7-2 to TRBJ2-1; 7 bases are a match to TRBD1. The V segment lost 1 base and the J segment 3 bases; nucleotides outside the gene matches: 6. This CDR3 comprises 16 residues. The germline gives CDR1 SGHTA, CDR2 FQGNSA. CDR3 sequence reads: CASSLGEGAGYNEQFF. CDR3 nucleotide sequence: TGTGCCAGCAGCTTAGGAGAGGGGGCCGGCTACAATGAGCAGTTCTTC.

This clone was observed a single time. CDR3 sequence (DNA): TGTGCCAGCAGCCCCAGGGGGCCCTACGAGCAGTACTTC. Protein product: CASSPRGPYEQYF. This chain joins TRBV5-6 and TRBJ2-7, with 8 positions matching TRBD1. V trimming: 4 bases; J trimming: 2 bases; junction bases outside the gene matches: 2. Germline-derived CDR1 and CDR2 are SGHDT and YYEEEE. The CDR3 contains 13 residues.

This rearrangement joins TRBV6-1 to TRBJ1-2; D is unresolved. The CDR3 is 17 amino acids. The V gene lost 4 bases and the J gene lost 0 bases, with 18 bases spanning the gap. Germline assignment: CDR1 MNHNS and CDR2 SASEGT. For the CDR3, the DNA is TGTGCCAGCAGTGCACGGGGAGTTGGGCCCTCTAACTATGGCTACACCTTC. It encodes CASSARGVGPSNYGYTF.

V and J are TRBV5-6 and TRBJ2-3; the match to TRBD2 covers 10 bases. The CDR3 covers 15 residues. V lost 3 bases and J lost 2; bases outside the gene matches: 3. Germline V gives CDR1 SGHDT, CDR2 YYEEEE. In nucleotides, the CDR3 is TGTGCCAGCAGCTCGGGACTAGCGTACACAGATACGCAGTATTTT. Protein product: CASSSGLAYTDTQYF.

This rearrangement joins TRBV6-6 to TRBJ2-7; tentatively, D is TRBD2 (5 bases). Trimming removed 2 bases from V and 4 bases from J, with 9 bases in between. The CDR3 consists of 13 residues. The V gene's germline CDR1 is MNHNY and CDR2 SVGAGI (reference sequence). The CDR3: CASSYATGYEQYF. In DNA form, the CDR3 reads TGTGCCAGCAGTTACGCCACGGGGTACGAGCAGTACTTC.

This clone was seen just once. The chain is built from TRBV10-1 and TRBJ2-1, with TRBD1 as a possible D gene (6 bases). The CDR3 spans 14 residues. Trimming removed 0 bases at V and 7 bases at J, with 10 bases between. From germline, CDR1 is WNHNN and CDR2 SYGVQD (reference sequence). CDR3 DNA sequence: TGCGCCAGCAGTGAGTCGGGGACACTTAATGAGCAGTTCTTC. Its protein is CASSESGTLNEQFF.

V and J are TRBV9 and TRBJ2-7, with 7 bases lining up with TRBD1. The germline V gene has CDR1 SGDLS and CDR2 YYNGEE. V gave up 4 bases and J gave up 3 bases; unmatched junction bases: 7. The CDR3 consists of 14 residues. The CDR3 protein is CASSQGVGYYEQYF. CDR3 DNA: TGTGCCAGCAGCCAGGGGGTGGGATACTACGAGCAGTACTTC.

The chain uses TRBV4-1 and TRBJ2-1; 8 nucleotides align to TRBD2. CDR3 length equals 16 residues. Germline CDR1 and CDR2: MGHRA and YSYEKL. The ends lost 0 bases at V and 8 bases at J; junction bases unmatched: 9. The CDR3 loop is CASSQEPAGVMDEQFF. The CDR3, as DNA: TGCGCCAGCAGCCAAGAGCCAGCGGGAGTTATGGATGAGCAGTTCTTC.

V and J are TRBV28 and TRBJ1-6, with 8 bases aligning to TRBD1. The V segment lost 6 bases and the J segment 5 bases; nucleotides outside the gene matches: 3. Germline lookup yields CDR1 MDHEN and CDR2 SYDVKM. The CDR3 covers 14 residues. CDR3: CASRTGEDNSPLHF. The DNA for the CDR3 is TGTGCCAGCAGGACAGGGGAGGATAATTCACCCCTCCACTTT.

This chain uses TRBV13 with TRBJ1-5; TRBD1 matches 8 bases. In germline, CDR1 is PRHDT, CDR2 FYEKMQ (reference sequence). The CDR3 runs 15 residues. J was trimmed by 4 bases and V by 6 bases; bases with no gene match: 8. As DNA, the CDR3 is TGTGCCAGCAGTTTTACCGGGACAGGAAATCAGCCCCAGCATTTT. Amino acid sequence: CASSFTGTGNQPQHF.

The chain recombines TRBV7-8 with TRBJ1-1, with no clear D. With 5 bases removed from V and 4 bases from J, the gap between germline ends came to 14 bases. The germline CDR1 and CDR2 sequences are SGHVS and FQNEAQ. The CDR3 is made up of 14 amino acids. In DNA, the CDR3 is TGTGCCAGCAGCGTGGAGGGCGCGATCACTGAAGCTTTCTTT. This encodes CASSVEGAITEAFF. The whole variable domain, remainder taken from reference TRBV7-8 and TRBJ1-1, is GAGVSQSPRYKVAKRGQDVALRCDPISGHVSLFWYQQALGQGPEFLTYFQNEAQLDKSGLPSDRFFAERPEGSVSTLKIQRTQQEDSAVYLCASSVEGAITEAFFGQGTRLTVV.

This chain links TRBV27 with TRBJ2-2; D perhaps matches TRBD2 (7 bases). The germline CDR1 and CDR2 sequences are MNHEY and SMNVEV (reference sequence). Trimming took 5 bases from V and 2 from J, leaving 18 bases between them. The CDR3 length is 17 residues. CDR3 region: CASSLEGGSTNTGELFF. DNA of the CDR3: TGTGCCAGCAGTCTCGAGGGGGGGAGTACCAACACCGGGGAGCTGTTTTTT.

To note about this clone: The sample has other DNA sequences that encode this CDR3 too. The chain links TRBV30 to TRBJ2-1; D may correspond to TRBD1 or TRBD2 (9 bases each). Trimming removed 3 bases from V and 1 base from J, with 31 bases in between. The CDR3 is made up of 21 amino acids. CDR1 and CDR2 (germline): GTSNPN, SVGIG (reference sequence). Here the CDR3 DNA reads TGTGCCTGGAGCAAGGGACAGGGAGACTTGGGGCGGGGGGGGTCCTACAATGAGCAGTTCTTC. This encodes CAWSKGQGDLGRGGSYNEQFF.

The chain is built from TRBV25-1 and TRBJ1-1, with D perhaps matching TRBD1 (6 bases). The ends were cut back, 6 bases at V and 0 bases at J, with 14 bases in the middle. The CDR3 spans 15 residues. In germline, CDR1 is MGHDK, CDR2 SYGVNS. The CDR3 region has the DNA TGTGCCAGCAGGAGGGGGACCGGTATGAACACTGAAGCTTTCTTT. Translated, it gives CASRRGTGMNTEAFF.

The chain carries TRBV9 and TRBJ1-3; weak D call: TRBD1 (6 bases). The CDR3 has 16 residues. Germline V gene lookup returns CDR1 SGDLS and CDR2 YYNGEE. Trimming cost V 0 bases and J 3 bases, with 13 bases left between them. CDR3 sequence (DNA): TGTGCCAGCAGCGTAGCGGGGGGGGCGCGTGGAAACACCATATATTTT. This codes for CASSVAGGARGNTIYF.

This chain links TRBV2 with TRBJ2-2; TRBD1 agrees at 9 bases. CDR1 and CDR2 from the germline V gene are SNHLY and FYNNEI. The CDR3 covers 16 residues. The junction had 15 bases not matched to a gene; V was cut back by 6 bases and J by 10 bases. CDR3 DNA: TGTGCCAGCAGGAGGGACAGGGTACATAGTATAGAGGAGCTGTTTTTT. Protein sequence: CASRRDRVHSIEELFF.

V usage is TRBV12-5 and J usage is TRBJ1-3, with 9 bases that match TRBD1. Trimming removed 3 bases from V and 2 bases from J; junction bases left unmatched: 8. This CDR3 contains 17 residues. CDR1 and CDR2 from the germline V gene are LGHNT and FRNRAP. For the CDR3, the DNA is TGTGCTAGTGGTTTCTTAGGGGGACAGGGAACTGGAAACACCATATATTTT. Its protein product is CASGFLGGQGTGNTIYF.

This rearrangement joins TRBV5-4 to TRBJ1-2; D possibly corresponds to TRBD1 (5 bases). CDR1 and CDR2 (germline): SGHNT, YYREEE (reference sequence). There are 15 residues in the CDR3. Trimming pared 4 bases from V and 3 bases from J, leaving 16 bases between. CDR3 DNA sequence: TGTGCCAGCAGCCCTGGCGGTGGGGGGGACTATGGCTACACCTTC. Amino acid sequence: CASSPGGGGDYGYTF.